Described below is a single TCR beta chain sequence and its context. This CDR3 has 14 amino acids. Trimming shortened V by 4 bases and J by 7 bases, and 13 bases separated the two germline ends. The germline V gene has CDR1 KGHSH and CDR2 LQKENI. The sample is drawn from a study of blood T cell repertoires in COVID-19. Overall study: The samples span acute and convalescent COVID-19 from the United States, Italy and Spain. PBMCs, B-cell-depleted T cells, or T cells were the source of the cDNA or gDNA that made up the material.

Per the original data handling: How many nucleated cells were present was estimated from reference gene primer amplification. Libraries were prepared by immunoSEQ multiplex PCR; TCRdb keeps only in-frame clonotypes and omits some of them. D and trimming were read from the DNA, whereas the V and J calls and clone size are those reported in that table. Among around 80,000 clones, about 73% were seen once, and the ten largest hold 5.7%. The origin of this receptor is a man aged 45-65 years with active or convalescent COVID-19. The material sequenced was peripheral blood. The V call is TRBV18, the J call TRBJ1-4; the D is unclear. The CDR3 spells CASSRGSDFEKLFF. For the CDR3, the DNA is TGTGCCAGCTCACGTGGGTCGGACTTTGAAAAACTGTTTTTT.